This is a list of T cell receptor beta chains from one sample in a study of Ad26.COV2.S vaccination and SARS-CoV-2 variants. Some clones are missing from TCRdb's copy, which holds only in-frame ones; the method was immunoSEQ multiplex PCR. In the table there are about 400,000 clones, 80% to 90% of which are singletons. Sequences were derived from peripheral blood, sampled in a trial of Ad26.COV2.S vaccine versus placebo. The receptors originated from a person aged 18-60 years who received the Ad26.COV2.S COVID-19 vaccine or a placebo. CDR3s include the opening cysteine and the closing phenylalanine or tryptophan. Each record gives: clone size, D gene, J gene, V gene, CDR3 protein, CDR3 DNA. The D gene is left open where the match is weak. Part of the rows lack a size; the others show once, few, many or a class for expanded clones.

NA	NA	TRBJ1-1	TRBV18	CASSSAGAEAFF	TGTGCCAGCTCCTCCGCGGGGGCTGAAGCTTTCTTT
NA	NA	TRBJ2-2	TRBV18	CASSPYGGQGGELFF	TGTGCCAGCTCACCGTACGGGGGGCAAGGCGGGGAGCTGTTTTTT
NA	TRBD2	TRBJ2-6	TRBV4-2	CASSQGGGLAVLSGANVLTF	TGTGCCAGCAGCCAAGGGGGAGGACTAGCGGTACTATCTGGGGCCAACGTCCTGACTTTC
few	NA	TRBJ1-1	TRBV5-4	CASSHRSGWNTEAFF	TGTGCCAGCAGCCACCGGAGTGGCTGGAACACTGAAGCTTTCTTT
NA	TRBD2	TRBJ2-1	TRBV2	CASRQGLAGDQFF	TGTGCCAGCCGACAAGGACTAGCGGGGGATCAGTTCTTC
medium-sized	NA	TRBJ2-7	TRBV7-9	CASSLQGYEQYF	TGTGCCAGCAGCTTACAGGGATACGAGCAGTACTTC
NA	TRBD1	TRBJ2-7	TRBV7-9	CASSLFDRDAYEQYF	TGTGCCAGCAGCTTATTTGACAGGGATGCATACGAGCAGTACTTC
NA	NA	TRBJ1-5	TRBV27	CASSLKVNQPQHF	TGTGCCAGCAGTTTAAAGGTCAATCAGCCCCAGCATTTT
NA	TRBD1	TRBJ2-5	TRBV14	CASSQGRQGGEETQYF	TGTGCCAGCAGCCAAGGGAGACAGGGGGGTGAGGAGACCCAGTACTTC
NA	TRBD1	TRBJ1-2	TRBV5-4	CASSPTGVNYGYTF	TGTGCCAGCAGCCCAACAGGGGTTAACTATGGCTACACCTTC
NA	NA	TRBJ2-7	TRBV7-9	CASSLGQEKGFYEQYF	TGTGCCAGCAGCTTAGGACAGGAAAAAGGGTTTTACGAGCAGTACTTC
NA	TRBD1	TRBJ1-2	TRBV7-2	CASSLGTGVGYGYTF	TGTGCCAGCAGCCTTGGGACAGGGGTTGGCTATGGCTACACCTTC
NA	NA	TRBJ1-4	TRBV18	CASSPQGVGNEKLFF	TGTGCCAGCTCACCACAAGGGGTTGGTAATGAAAAACTGTTTTTT
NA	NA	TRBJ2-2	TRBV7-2	CASSAPGGARAGELFF	TGTGCCAGCAGCGCACCTGGGGGGGCGCGCGCCGGGGAGCTGTTTTTT
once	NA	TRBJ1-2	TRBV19	CASGTAYGYTF	TGTGCCAGTGGGACGGCCTATGGCTACACCTTC
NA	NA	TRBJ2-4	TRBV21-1	CASTKQKRGFRGGPNKNIQYF	TGTGCCAGCACCAAACAAAAAAGAGGGTTCAGGGGTGGCCCTAACAAAAACATTCAGTACTTC